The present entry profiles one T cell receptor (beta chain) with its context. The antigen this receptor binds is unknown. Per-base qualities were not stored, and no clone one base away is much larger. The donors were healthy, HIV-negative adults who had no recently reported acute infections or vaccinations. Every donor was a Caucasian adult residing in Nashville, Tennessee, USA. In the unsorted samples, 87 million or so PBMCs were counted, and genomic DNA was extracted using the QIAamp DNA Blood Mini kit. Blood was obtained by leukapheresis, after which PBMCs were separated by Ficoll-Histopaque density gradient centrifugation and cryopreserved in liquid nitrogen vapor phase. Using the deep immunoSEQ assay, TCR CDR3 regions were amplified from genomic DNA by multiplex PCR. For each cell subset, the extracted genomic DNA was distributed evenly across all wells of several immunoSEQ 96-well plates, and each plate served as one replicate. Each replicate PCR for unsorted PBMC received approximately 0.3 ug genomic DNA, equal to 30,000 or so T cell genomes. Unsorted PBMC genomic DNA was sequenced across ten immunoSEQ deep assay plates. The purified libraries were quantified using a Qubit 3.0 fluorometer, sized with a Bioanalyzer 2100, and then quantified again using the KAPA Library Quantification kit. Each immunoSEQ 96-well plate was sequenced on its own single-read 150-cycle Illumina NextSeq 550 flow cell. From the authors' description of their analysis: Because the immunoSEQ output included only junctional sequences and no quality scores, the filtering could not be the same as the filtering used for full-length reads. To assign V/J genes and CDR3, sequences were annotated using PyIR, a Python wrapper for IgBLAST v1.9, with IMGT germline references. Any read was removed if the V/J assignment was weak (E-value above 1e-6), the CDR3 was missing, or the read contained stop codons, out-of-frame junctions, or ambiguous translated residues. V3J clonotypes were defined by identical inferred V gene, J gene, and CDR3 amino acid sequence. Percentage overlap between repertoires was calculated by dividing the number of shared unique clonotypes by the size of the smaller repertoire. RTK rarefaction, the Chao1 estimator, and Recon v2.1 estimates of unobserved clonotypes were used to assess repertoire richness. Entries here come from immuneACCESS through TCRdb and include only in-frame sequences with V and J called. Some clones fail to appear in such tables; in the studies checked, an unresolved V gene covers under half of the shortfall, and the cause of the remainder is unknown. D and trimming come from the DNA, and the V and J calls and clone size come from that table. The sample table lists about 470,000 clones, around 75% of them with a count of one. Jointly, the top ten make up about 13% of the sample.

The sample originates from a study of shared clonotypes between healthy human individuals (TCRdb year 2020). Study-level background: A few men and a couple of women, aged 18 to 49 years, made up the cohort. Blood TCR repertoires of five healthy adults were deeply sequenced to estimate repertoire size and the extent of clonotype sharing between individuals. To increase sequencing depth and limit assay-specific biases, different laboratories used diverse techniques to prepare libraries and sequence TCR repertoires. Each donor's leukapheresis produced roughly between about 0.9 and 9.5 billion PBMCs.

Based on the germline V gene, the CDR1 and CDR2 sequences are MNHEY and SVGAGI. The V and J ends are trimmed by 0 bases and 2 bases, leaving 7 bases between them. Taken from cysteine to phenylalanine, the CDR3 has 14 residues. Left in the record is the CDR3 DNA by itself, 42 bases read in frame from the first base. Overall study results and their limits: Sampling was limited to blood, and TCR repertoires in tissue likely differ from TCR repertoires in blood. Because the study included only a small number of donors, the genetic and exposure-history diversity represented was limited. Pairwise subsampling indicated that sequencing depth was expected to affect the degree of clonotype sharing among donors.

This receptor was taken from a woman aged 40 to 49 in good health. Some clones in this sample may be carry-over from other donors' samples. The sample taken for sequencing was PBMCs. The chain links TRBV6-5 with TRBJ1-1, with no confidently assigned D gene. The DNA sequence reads TGTGCCAGCAGTTACTCGTTCAGAAACACTGAAGCTTTCTTT. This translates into CASSYSFRNTEAFF.